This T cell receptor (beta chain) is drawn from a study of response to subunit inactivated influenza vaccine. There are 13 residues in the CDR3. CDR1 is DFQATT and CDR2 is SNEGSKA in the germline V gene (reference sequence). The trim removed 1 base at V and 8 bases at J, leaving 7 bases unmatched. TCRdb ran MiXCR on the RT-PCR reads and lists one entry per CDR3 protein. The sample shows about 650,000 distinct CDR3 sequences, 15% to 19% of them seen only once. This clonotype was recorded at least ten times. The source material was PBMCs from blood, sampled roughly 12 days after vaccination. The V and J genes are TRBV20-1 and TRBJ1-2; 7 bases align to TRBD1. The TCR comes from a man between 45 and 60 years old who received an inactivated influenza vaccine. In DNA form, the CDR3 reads TGCAGTGCTAGAGTGTTAGGGGGCGCCGGCTACACCTTC. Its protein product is CSARVLGGAGYTF.